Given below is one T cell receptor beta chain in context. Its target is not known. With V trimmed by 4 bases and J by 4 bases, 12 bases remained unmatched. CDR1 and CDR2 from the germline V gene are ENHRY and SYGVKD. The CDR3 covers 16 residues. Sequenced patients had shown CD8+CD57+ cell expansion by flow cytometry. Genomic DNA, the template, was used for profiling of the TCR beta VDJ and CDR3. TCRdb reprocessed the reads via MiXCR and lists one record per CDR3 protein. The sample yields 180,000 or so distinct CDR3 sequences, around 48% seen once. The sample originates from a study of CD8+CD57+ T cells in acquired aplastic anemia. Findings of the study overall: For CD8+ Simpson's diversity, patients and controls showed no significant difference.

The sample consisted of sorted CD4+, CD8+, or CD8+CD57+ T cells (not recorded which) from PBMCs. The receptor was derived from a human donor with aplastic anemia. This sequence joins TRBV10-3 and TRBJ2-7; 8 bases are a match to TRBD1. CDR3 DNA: TGTGCCATCAGTGCCGACAGGGGATCTCGGTCTTACGAGCAGTACTTC. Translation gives CAISADRGSRSYEQYF.